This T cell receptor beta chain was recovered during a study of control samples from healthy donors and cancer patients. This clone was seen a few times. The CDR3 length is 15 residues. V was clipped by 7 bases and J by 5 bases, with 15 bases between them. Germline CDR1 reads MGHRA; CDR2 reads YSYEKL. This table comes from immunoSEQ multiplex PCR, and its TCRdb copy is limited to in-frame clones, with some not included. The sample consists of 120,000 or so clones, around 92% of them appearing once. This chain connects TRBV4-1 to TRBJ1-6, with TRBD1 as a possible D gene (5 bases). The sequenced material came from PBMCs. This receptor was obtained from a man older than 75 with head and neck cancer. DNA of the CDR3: TGCGCCAGCAACAGAGAGACAGTTAATAATTCACCCCTCCACTTT. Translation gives CASNRETVNNSPLHF.